Each of the 27 T cell receptor beta chains below was sequenced from the same sample in a study of blood T cell repertoires in COVID-19 (dated by TCRdb to 2018 to 2021). Library method: the immunoSEQ multiplex PCR assay. TCRdb carries this immuneACCESS record with in-frame sequences only. Its versions omit some clonotypes, under half of them owing to an unresolved V gene in the studies checked, with the rest unexplained. In this sample the table shows about 130,000 clones, approximately 81% of which occur a single time. 6% of the sample lies in the top ten. Sequencing used peripheral blood. These receptors came from a man older than 75 with COVID-19, enrolled during active disease.

The V and J genes are TRBV28 and TRBJ2-3; 11 positions agree with TRBD2. Germline-derived CDR1 and CDR2 are MDHEN and SYDVKM. V trimming: 5 bases; J trimming: 11 bases; junction bases outside the gene matches: 6. The CDR3 contains 13 residues. The CDR3 DNA sequence: TGTGCCAGCAGTCTCACCGGGACTAGCGGGCAGTATTTT. Protein product: CASSLTGTSGQYF. The whole variable domain, remainder taken from reference TRBV28 and TRBJ2-3, is DVKVTQSSRYLVKRTGEKVFLECVQDMDHENMFWYRQDPGLGLRLIYFSYDVKMKEKGDIPEGYSVSREKKERFSLILESASTNQTSMYLCASSLTGTSGQYFGPGTRLTVL.

The chain carries TRBV5-1 and TRBJ2-7; 9 bases map to TRBD1. Looked up from germline, CDR1 is SGHRS and CDR2 is YFSETQ. Germline trimming cut 0 bases from V and 5 bases from J; bases unmatched to any gene: 6. The CDR3 loop spans 15 amino acids. The CDR3 DNA is TGCGCCAGCAGCTTGGCCACAGGGGGCATTGACGAGCAGTACTTC. The encoded protein is CASSLATGGIDEQYF.

The gene calls are TRBV6-2 or TRBV6-3 and TRBJ1-5, with 7 bases fitting TRBD1. The CDR3 consists of 14 residues. Germline V gene sequence: CDR1 MNHEY, CDR2 SVGEGT. V shed 5 bases and J 3 bases; nucleotides not matched to a gene: 4. The CDR3 spells CASSVQGPNQPQHF. In DNA, the CDR3 is TGTGCCAGCAGTGTACAGGGGCCCAATCAGCCCCAGCATTTT.

CDR3 nucleotides: TGTGCCAGCAGCGCGGGGAAACTACGGGGGACTAGCGGAACTAATGAGCAGTTCTTC. It yields the protein CASSAGKLRGTSGTNEQFF. The rearrangement joins TRBV9 to TRBJ2-1; 11 bases line up with TRBD2. V shed 3 bases and J 7 bases; nucleotides not matched to a gene: 18. CDR1 SGDLS and CDR2 YYNGEE come from the germline V gene. This CDR3 comprises 19 residues.

The V and J genes are TRBV29-1 and TRBJ2-1; D remains ambiguous. The CDR3 covers 18 residues. Trimming pared 5 bases from V and 3 bases from J, leaving 26 bases between. Germline V CDR1 and CDR2: SQVTM, ANQGSEA. The CDR3 sequence: CSVRPGLSPRSHYNEQFF. CDR3 DNA sequence: TGCAGCGTTCGACCGGGTCTTAGCCCCCGGTCGCACTACAATGAGCAGTTCTTC.

The chain joins TRBV6-5 to TRBJ2-4, with D tentatively TRBD2 (6 bases). Trimming took off 7 bases at V and 1 base at J, with 14 bases between the two ends. Germline-derived CDR1 and CDR2 are MNHEY and SVGAGI. This CDR3 contains 15 residues. CDR3 coding DNA: TGTGCCAGCACCTTCATCGGGGGTGCCAAAAACATTCAGTACTTC. This codes for CASTFIGGAKNIQYF.

The rearrangement links TRBV6-5 to TRBJ1-2; D gene unclear. The CDR3 contains 12 residues. The germline gives CDR1 MNHEY, CDR2 SVGAGI. V was shortened by 6 bases and J by 5 bases, with 10 bases between the two germline ends. The CDR3 protein is CASRPGGYGYTF. CDR3 DNA: TGTGCCAGCAGACCCGGAGGGTATGGCTACACCTTC.

The chain recombines TRBV7-2 with TRBJ2-1; D remains ambiguous. CDR1 is SGHTA and CDR2 is FQGNSA in the germline V gene. V shed 1 base and J shed 2 bases, with 9 bases lying between them. The CDR3 is 15 amino acids. DNA for the CDR3: TGTGCCAGCAGCTTAGTTCTAGGTACCTACAATGAGCAGTTCTTC. Translation gives CASSLVLGTYNEQFF.

The chain carries TRBV20-1 and TRBJ1-4; possible D gene TRBD1, 5 bases. CDR3 size: 11 residues. V lost 6 bases and J lost 8, with 10 bases in between. Germline values: CDR1 DFQATT, CDR2 SNEGSKA (reference sequence). CDR3 sequence reads: CSAERGEKLFF. The CDR3 bases are TGCAGTGCGGAACGGGGGGAAAAACTGTTTTTT.

The chain joins TRBV25-1 to TRBJ2-7; 10 bases agree with TRBD2. The germline gives CDR1 MGHDK, CDR2 SYGVNS. The CDR3 contains 14 residues. Trimming at V came to 10 bases and at J to 1 base, leaving 7 bases not matched to a gene. In DNA, the CDR3 is TGTGCCACCCGAACTAGCGGGGTTTCCTACGAGCAGTACTTC. Protein: CATRTSGVSYEQYF.

This clone was detected once. J is TRBJ2-1 and V is TRBV7-2; D not resolved. Germline lookup yields CDR1 SGHTA and CDR2 FQGNSA. The CDR3 totals 13 residues. The V and J ends lost 3 bases and 6 bases respectively, with 9 bases between them. The CDR3 spells CASSFGRFNEQFF. As DNA, the CDR3 is TGTGCCAGCAGCTTTGGCAGGTTCAATGAGCAGTTCTTC.

This clone appeared a few times. The chain links TRBV28 to TRBJ2-6, with TRBD2 matching over 7 bases. CDR1 is MDHEN, CDR2 SYDVKM, per germline. Trimming took 3 bases from V and 0 from J; bases not matched to a gene: 11. This CDR3 contains 19 residues. CDR3 nucleotide sequence: TGTGCCAGCAGTTTTTTTGGGAGGGAAGGAAACTCTGGGGCCAACGTCCTGACTTTC. This encodes CASSFFGREGNSGANVLTF.

The V gene is TRBV19, the J gene TRBJ2-3; perhaps TRBD2 as D (6 bases). Germline V gene lookup returns CDR1 LNHDA and CDR2 SQIVND (reference sequence). This CDR3 has 13 amino acids. The V gene lost 4 bases and the J gene lost 7 bases, with 12 bases spanning the gap. Here the CDR3 reads CASSTAGPNTQYF. The CDR3 nucleotides are TGTGCCAGTAGTACCGCGGGGCCCAATACGCAGTATTTT.

The rearrangement uses TRBV6-5 and TRBJ1-2; 9 bases are shared with TRBD1. Germline loops: CDR1 MNHEY, CDR2 SVGAGI. The CDR3 covers 15 residues. The V and J ends lost 0 bases and 6 bases, in that order; junction bases with no gene match: 5. The CDR3 protein is CASSYSNTGGDGYTF. Written as DNA, the CDR3 is TGTGCCAGCAGTTACTCCAATACAGGGGGCGATGGCTACACCTTC.

The rearrangement joins TRBV14 to TRBJ2-7; TRBD1 matches 8 bases. The CDR3 totals 14 residues. V lost 4 bases, J lost 1 base, and 3 bases stayed unmatched. In germline, CDR1 is SGHDN, CDR2 FVKESK. The CDR3 DNA reads as TGTGCCAGCAGCCCCTGGACAGGGTCCTACGAGCAGTACTTC. This codes for CASSPWTGSYEQYF.

This chain joins TRBV3-1 (or the pseudogene TRBV3-2) and TRBJ2-7; D perhaps matches TRBD2 (6 bases). The CDR3 consists of 15 residues. Germline CDR1 reads LGHDT; CDR2 reads YNNKEL (reference sequence). Deletions cut 3 bases from V and 6 bases from J, with 18 bases between. CDR3 loop: CASSQGAGPLSEQYF. In DNA, the CDR3 is TGTGCCAGCAGCCAGGGAGCGGGTCCATTGAGCGAGCAGTACTTC.

V and J are TRBV6-5 and TRBJ1-2; D is undetermined. V lost 4 bases and J lost 8, with 14 bases in between. Germline CDR1 reads MNHEY; CDR2 reads SVGAGI. The CDR3 runs 13 residues. The CDR3 DNA reads as TGTGCCAGCAGTTCATATTCAGAGGGCGGCTACACCTTC. Translating gives CASSSYSEGGYTF.

The chain combines TRBV6-2 or TRBV6-3 with TRBJ2-3, with 11 bases that match TRBD2. Unmatched junction bases numbered 5, after V lost 3 bases and J lost 0 bases. Looked up from germline, CDR1 is MNHEY and CDR2 is SVGEGT. This CDR3 has 17 amino acids. The CDR3 is CASSYYRTSGSTDTQYF. CDR3 nucleotides: TGTGCCAGCAGTTATTACAGGACTAGCGGGAGCACAGATACGCAGTATTTT.

The rearrangement joins TRBV19 to TRBJ1-5; D possibly corresponds to TRBD1 (6 bases). Per the germline V gene, CDR1 is LNHDA and CDR2 is SQIVND (reference sequence). Trimming took off 8 bases at V and 4 bases at J, with 12 bases between the two ends. The CDR3 has 13 residues. The CDR3: CASHGQINQPQHF. CDR3 DNA: TGTGCCAGTCATGGACAGATTAATCAGCCCCAGCATTTT.

The CDR3 DNA follows: TGTGCCAGCAGCCAATCACTAAGCGGGAGCTCCTACGAGCAGTACTTC. It specifies CASSQSLSGSSYEQYF. The V gene is TRBV3-1 (or the pseudogene TRBV3-2), the J gene TRBJ2-7, with 8 bases matching TRBD2. The CDR3 contains 16 residues. Trimming removed 2 bases from V and 0 bases from J; junction bases left unmatched: 6. Germline lookup yields CDR1 LGHDT and CDR2 YNNKEL (reference sequence).

The J gene is TRBJ1-4, the V gene TRBV30; tentative D call: TRBD1 (5 bases). In germline, CDR1 is GTSNPN, CDR2 SVGIG (reference sequence). V was shortened by 4 bases and J by 6 bases, with 12 bases between the two germline ends. The CDR3 has 13 amino acids. CDR3 loop: CAWNPPGDEKLFF. The CDR3 region has the DNA TGTGCCTGGAACCCCCCGGGGGATGAAAAACTGTTTTTT.

The genes are TRBV10-3 and TRBJ1-2; TRBD1 might be the D (5 bases). Germline assignment: CDR1 ENHRY and CDR2 SYGVKD. The germline V and J ends were trimmed by 3 bases and 7 bases, with 12 bases remaining between them. CDR3 length: 13 residues. CDR3 bases: TGTGCCATCAGTGAAGCAGGGCATGGTGGCTACACCTTC. It yields the protein CAISEAGHGGYTF.

The chain couples TRBV2 to TRBJ2-1, with TRBD2 as a possible D gene (5 bases). V shed 5 bases and J shed 0 bases, with 14 bases lying between them. The CDR3 extends over 16 amino acids. The germline gives CDR1 SNHLY, CDR2 FYNNEI. The CDR3 region is CASSLTTSYSYNEQFF. For the CDR3, the DNA is TGTGCCAGCAGTTTGACTACTTCTTACTCCTACAATGAGCAGTTCTTC.

The V and J genes are TRBV28 and TRBJ2-5, with D unresolved. This CDR3 has 13 residues. Trimming removed 5 bases from V and 3 bases from J, with 10 bases in between. From germline, CDR1 is MDHEN and CDR2 SYDVKM. The CDR3: CASSAYSEETQYF. The CDR3 nucleotides read TGTGCCAGCAGTGCCTACTCCGAAGAGACCCAGTACTTC.

A note on this clone: One junction end does not reproduce the germline sequence, and a read error may be involved. CDR3 nucleotide sequence: TGTGCCAGCATTGAACCGGGACTTCAAGAGACCCAGTACTTC. This translates into CASIEPGLQETQYF. The chain carries TRBV6-1 and TRBJ2-5; TRBD2 is a possible D gene (6 bases). This CDR3 contains 14 residues. Germline V CDR1 and CDR2: MNHNS, SASEGT.

The J gene is TRBJ2-1, the V gene TRBV24-1; 7 bases match TRBD2. Looked up from germline, CDR1 is KGHDR and CDR2 is SFDVKD. The V gene end was trimmed by 7 bases and the J gene end by 7 bases; junction bases not matched to a gene: 9. The CDR3 contains 14 residues. The CDR3 bases are TGTGCCACCAGAGCGGGATCCGGAGGAAATGAGCAGTTCTTC. Amino acids: CATRAGSGGNEQFF.

This sequence joins TRBV20-1 and TRBJ2-7; D possibly corresponds to TRBD2 (5 bases). The CDR3 totals 11 residues. Trimming left V 5 bases short and J 7 bases short, with 12 bases between. Germline values: CDR1 DFQATT, CDR2 SNEGSKA (reference sequence). The CDR3 sequence is CSAGSREEQYF. The DNA of the CDR3 is TGCAGTGCTGGCTCACGGGAAGAGCAGTACTTC.